Described below is a single TCR beta chain sequence and its context. Its antigen is not known. Naive CD8+ T lymphocytes were specified as CD45RO-CCR7+CD27+CD95-. This CDR3 comprises 15 residues. Germline CDR1 and CDR2: MNHEY and SVGAGI. Via 5' RACE with UMI labels, TRB cDNA libraries were prepared. From its re-call of the 5' RACE reads, TCRdb lists each CDR3 protein once, without DNA. This listing includes about 130,000 distinct CDR3 sequences. The data were obtained in a study of CXCR3-negative and CXCR3-positive naive CD8 T cells. Whole-study results and caveats: Similarly elevated diversity marked both naive subsets, with memory CD8+ cells showing far lower diversity. The study found CXCR3 expression partially decreased after cryopreservation and ran most assays on fresh PBMCs. For CXCR3-positive naive cells, TRB CDR3s were more hydrophobic than those of CXCR3-negative naive cells. Researchers reported similar TRBV-TRBJ usage in naive CXCR3-negative and CXCR3-positive cells, though memory differed.

The sequencing sample was made of naive CXCR3+ CD8+ T cells from blood. This sample's subset: CD45RO-CCR7+CD27+CD95- naive CD8+ T cells expressing CXCR3 (TNR3+). This clonotype originated in a human donor in good health. Some clones in this sample may be carry-over from other donors' samples. V and J are TRBV6-5 and TRBJ2-3; TCRdb calls TRBD1, which cannot be checked without DNA. The CDR3 region is CASSYSWGPPDTQYF.